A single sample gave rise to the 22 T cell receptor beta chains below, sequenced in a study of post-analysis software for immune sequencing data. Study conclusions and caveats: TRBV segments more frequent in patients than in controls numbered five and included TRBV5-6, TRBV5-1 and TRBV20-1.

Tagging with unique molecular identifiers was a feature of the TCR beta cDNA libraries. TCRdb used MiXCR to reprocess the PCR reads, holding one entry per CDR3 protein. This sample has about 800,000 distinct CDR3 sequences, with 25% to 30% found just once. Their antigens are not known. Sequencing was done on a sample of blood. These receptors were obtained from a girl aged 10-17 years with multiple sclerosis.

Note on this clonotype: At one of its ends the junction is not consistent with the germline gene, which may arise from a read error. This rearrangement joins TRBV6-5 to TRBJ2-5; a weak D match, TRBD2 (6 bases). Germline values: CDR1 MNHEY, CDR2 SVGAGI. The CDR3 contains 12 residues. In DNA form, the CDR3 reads TGTACCAGCAGCCCCGGGAGTGAGACCCAGTACTTC. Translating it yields CTSSPGSETQYF.

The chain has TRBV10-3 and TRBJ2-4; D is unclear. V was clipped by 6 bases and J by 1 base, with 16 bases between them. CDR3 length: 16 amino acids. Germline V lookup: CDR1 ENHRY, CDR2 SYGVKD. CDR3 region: CAISNPLNGAKNIQYF. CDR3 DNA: TGTGCCATCAGCAACCCGTTGAACGGGGCCAAAAACATTCAGTACTTC.

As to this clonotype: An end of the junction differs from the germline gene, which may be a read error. CDR3 loop: CAGRSTRDRASGEQFF. The CDR3 region has the DNA TGTGCCGGCAGATCTACCCGGGACAGGGCGAGCGGTGAGCAGTTCTTC. The chain is built from TRBV14 and TRBJ2-1, with 9 bases fitting TRBD1. The germline CDR1 and CDR2 sequences are SGHDN and FVKESK. The CDR3 consists of 16 residues.

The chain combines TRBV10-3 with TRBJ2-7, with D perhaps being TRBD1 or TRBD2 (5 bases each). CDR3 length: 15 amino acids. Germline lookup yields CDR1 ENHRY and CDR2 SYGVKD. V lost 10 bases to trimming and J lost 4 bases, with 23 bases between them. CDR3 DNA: TGTGCCACGACTGAATTCCGGGGCAGCAGGTACGAGCAGTACTTC. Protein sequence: CATTEFRGSRYEQYF.

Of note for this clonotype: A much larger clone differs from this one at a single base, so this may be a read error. The CDR3 spells CSVALAEGPIYEQYF. In DNA form, the CDR3 reads TGCAGCGTTGCCCTGGCGGAAGGGCCGATCTACGAGCAGTACTTC. The chain carries TRBV29-1 and TRBJ2-5; D remains unclear. The closer fit of TRBJ2-7 to the DNA end suggests the J call may be wrong. The germline gives CDR1 SQVTM, CDR2 ANQGSEA. This CDR3 spans 15 amino acids.

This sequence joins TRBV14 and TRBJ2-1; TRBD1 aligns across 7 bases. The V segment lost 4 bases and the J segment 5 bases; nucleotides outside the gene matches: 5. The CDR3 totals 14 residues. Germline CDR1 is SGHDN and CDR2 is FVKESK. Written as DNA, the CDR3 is TGTGCCAGCAGCCCCGGACAGGCACACAATGAGCAGTTCTTC. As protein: CASSPGQAHNEQFF.

CDR3 residues: CSAKGQGYEQYF. CDR3 bases: TGCAGTGCTAAAGGACAGGGGTACGAGCAGTACTTC. V and J are TRBV20-1 and TRBJ2-7; 9 bases line up with TRBD1. With 4 bases clipped from V and 4 bases from J, the junction kept 2 bases outside the gene matches. Germline V gene sequence: CDR1 DFQATT, CDR2 SNEGSKA (reference sequence). This CDR3 contains 12 residues.

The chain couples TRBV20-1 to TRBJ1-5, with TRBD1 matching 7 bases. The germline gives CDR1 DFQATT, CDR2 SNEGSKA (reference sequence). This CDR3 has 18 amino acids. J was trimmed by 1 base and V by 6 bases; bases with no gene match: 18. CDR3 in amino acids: CSADLRDSIPGSNQPQHF. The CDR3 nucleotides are TGCAGTGCGGACCTTCGGGACAGTATACCTGGAAGCAATCAGCCCCAGCATTTT.

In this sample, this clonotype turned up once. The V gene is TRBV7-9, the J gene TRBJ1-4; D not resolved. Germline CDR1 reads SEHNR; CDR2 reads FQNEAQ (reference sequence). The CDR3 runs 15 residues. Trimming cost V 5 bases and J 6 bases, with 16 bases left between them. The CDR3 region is CASSRALGRDEKLFF. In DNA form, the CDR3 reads TGTGCCAGCAGCCGGGCCCTGGGTCGGGATGAAAAACTGTTTTTT.

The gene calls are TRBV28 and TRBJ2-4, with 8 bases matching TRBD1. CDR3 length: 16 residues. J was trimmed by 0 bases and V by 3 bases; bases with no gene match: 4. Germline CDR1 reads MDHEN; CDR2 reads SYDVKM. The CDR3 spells CASSFRGPVAKNIQYF. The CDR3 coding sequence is TGTGCCAGCAGTTTCAGGGGGCCGGTAGCCAAAAACATTCAGTACTTC. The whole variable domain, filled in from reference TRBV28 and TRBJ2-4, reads DVKVTQSSRYLVKRTGEKVFLECVQDMDHENMFWYRQDPGLGLRLIYFSYDVKMKEKGDIPEGYSVSREKKERFSLILESASTNQTSMYLCASSFRGPVAKNIQYFGAGTRLSVL.

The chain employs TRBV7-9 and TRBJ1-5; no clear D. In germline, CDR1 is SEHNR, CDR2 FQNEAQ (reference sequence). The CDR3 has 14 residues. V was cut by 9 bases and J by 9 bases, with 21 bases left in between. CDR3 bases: TGTGCCAGGACGGGAGGTCCGTACCATCGGCCCCAGCATTTT. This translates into CARTGGPYHRPQHF.

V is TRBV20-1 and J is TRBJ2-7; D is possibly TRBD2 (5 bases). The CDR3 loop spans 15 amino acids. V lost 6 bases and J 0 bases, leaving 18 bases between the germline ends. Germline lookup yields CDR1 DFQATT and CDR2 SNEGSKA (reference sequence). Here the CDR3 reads CSAPSGRGSSYEQYF. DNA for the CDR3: TGCAGTGCCCCCAGCGGAAGAGGTAGCTCCTACGAGCAGTACTTC.

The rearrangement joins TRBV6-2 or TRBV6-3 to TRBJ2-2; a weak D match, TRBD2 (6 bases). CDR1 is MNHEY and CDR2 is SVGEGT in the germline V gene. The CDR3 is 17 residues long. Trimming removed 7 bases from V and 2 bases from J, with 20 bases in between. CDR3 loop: CASTVMKRALNTGELFF. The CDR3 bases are TGTGCCAGCACCGTAATGAAGCGGGCCCTAAACACCGGGGAGCTGTTTTTT.

This CDR3 is CASSLEVETEAFF. DNA of the CDR3: TGCGCCAGCAGCTTGGAGGTGGAGACTGAAGCTTTCTTT. V gene TRBV5-1 combines with J gene TRBJ1-1; no firm D call. The germline V gene has CDR1 SGHRS and CDR2 YFSETQ. V dropped 0 bases and J dropped 5 bases, with 8 bases sitting between them. The CDR3 extends over 13 amino acids. Filled out from reference TRBV5-1 and TRBJ1-1, the complete variable domain reads KAGVTQTPRYLIKTRGQQVTLSCSPISGHRSVSWYQQTPGQGLQFLFEYFSETQRNKGNFPGRFSGRQFSNSRSEMNVSTLELGDSALYLCASSLEVETEAFFGQGTRLTVV.

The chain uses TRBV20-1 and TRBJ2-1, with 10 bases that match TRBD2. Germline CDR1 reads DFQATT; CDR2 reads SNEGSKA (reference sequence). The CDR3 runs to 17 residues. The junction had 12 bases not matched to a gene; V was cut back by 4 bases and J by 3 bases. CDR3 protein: CSATEARGLANYNEQFF. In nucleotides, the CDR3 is TGCAGTGCTACCGAGGCCAGGGGACTAGCGAACTACAATGAGCAGTTCTTC.

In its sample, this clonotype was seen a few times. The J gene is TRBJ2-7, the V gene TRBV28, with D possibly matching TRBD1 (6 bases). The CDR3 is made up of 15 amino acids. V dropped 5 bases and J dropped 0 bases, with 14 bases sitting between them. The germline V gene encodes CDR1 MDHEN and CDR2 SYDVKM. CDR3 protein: CASSIPTGPSYEQYF. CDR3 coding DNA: TGTGCCAGCAGTATACCGACAGGACCCTCCTACGAGCAGTACTTC. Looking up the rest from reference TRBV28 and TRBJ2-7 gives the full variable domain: DVKVTQSSRYLVKRTGEKVFLECVQDMDHENMFWYRQDPGLGLRLIYFSYDVKMKEKGDIPEGYSVSREKKERFSLILESASTNQTSMYLCASSIPTGPSYEQYFGPGTRLTVT.

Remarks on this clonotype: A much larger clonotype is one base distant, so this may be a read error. The CDR3: CASSLDQCGEQFF. DNA of the CDR3: TGTGCCAGCAGTTTAGATCAGTGTGGTGAGCAGTTCTTC. The V and J genes are TRBV12-3 or TRBV12-4 and TRBJ2-1, with D hard to call. CDR3 length equals 13 residues. Trimming stripped 1 base from V and 9 bases from J, with 10 bases between.

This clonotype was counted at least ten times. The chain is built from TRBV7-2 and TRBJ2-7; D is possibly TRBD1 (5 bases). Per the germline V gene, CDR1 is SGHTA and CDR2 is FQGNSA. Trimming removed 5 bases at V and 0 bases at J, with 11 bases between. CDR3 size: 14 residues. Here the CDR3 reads CASSPRGHSYEQYF. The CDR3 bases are TGTGCCAGCAGCCCCAGAGGACACTCCTACGAGCAGTACTTC.

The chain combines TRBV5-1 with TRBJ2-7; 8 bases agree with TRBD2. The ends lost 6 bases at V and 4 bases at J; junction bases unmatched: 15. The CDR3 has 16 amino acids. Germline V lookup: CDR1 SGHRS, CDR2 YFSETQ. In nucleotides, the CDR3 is TGCGCCAGCAAACCCCAAGGAGCGGGAGTTGGATACGAGCAGTACTTC. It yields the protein CASKPQGAGVGYEQYF. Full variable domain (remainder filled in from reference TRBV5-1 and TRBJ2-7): KAGVTQTPRYLIKTRGQQVTLSCSPISGHRSVSWYQQTPGQGLQFLFEYFSETQRNKGNFPGRFSGRQFSNSRSEMNVSTLELGDSALYLCASKPQGAGVGYEQYFGPGTRLTVT.

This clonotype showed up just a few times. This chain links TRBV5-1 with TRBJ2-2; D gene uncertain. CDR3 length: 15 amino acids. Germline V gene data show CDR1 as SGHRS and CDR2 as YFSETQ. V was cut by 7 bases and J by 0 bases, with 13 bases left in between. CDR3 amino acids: CASRFLTSNTGELFF. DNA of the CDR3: TGCGCCAGCCGTTTTCTGACATCGAACACCGGGGAGCTGTTTTTT.

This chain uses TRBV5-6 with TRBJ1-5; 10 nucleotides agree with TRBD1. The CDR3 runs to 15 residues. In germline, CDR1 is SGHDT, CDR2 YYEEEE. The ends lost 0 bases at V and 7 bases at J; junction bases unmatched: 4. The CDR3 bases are TGTGCCAGCAGCTTGGATGGACAGGGGGAGCAGCCCCAGCATTTT. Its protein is CASSLDGQGEQPQHF.

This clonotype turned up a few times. CDR3 DNA: TGTGCCAGCACCAACCAGGGGAGCGAGCAGTACTTC. Protein sequence: CASTNQGSEQYF. The chain has TRBV6-2 or TRBV6-3 and TRBJ2-4, with D perhaps matching TRBD1 (6 bases). The J call may be in error: the DNA end matches TRBJ2-7 better. CDR1 and CDR2 (germline): MNHEY, SVGEGT. This CDR3 comprises 12 residues.